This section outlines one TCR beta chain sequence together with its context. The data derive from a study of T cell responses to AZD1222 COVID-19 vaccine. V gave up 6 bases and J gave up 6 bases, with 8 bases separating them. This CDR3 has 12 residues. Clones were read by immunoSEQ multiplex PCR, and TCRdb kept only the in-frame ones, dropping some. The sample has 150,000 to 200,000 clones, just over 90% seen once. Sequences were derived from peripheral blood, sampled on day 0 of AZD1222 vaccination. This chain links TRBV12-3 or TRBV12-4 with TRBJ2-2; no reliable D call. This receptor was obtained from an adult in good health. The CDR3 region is CASRPAPGELFF. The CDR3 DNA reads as TGTGCCAGCAGACCTGCCCCCGGGGAGCTGTTTTTT.